The next 24 T cell receptor beta chains were all read from a single sample in a study of blood T cell repertoires in COVID-19. Sequencing was performed with immunoSEQ multiplex PCR; in TCRdb, only in-frame clones are kept and a portion is missing. The sample lists around 160,000 clones, 84% occurring once. Sequenced sample: peripheral blood. The source is a human donor in a cohort sampled during active COVID-19.

The CDR3 is CASSQSRDRVMEQFF. CDR3 DNA sequence: TGTGCCAGCAGCCAAAGCCGAGACAGGGTCATGGAGCAGTTCTTC. This chain joins TRBV3-1 (or the pseudogene TRBV3-2) and TRBJ2-1; 7 positions match TRBD1. The germline V gene encodes CDR1 LGHDT and CDR2 YNNKEL (reference sequence). The CDR3 has 15 residues. Trimming removed 2 bases from V and 10 bases from J; junction bases left unmatched: 11.

The V call is TRBV14, the J call TRBJ1-1, with no clear D. The CDR3 covers 15 residues. In germline, CDR1 is SGHDN, CDR2 FVKESK. Trimming cost V 4 bases and J 11 bases, with 23 bases left between them. CDR3 in amino acids: CASSPYSIGAPGAFF. CDR3 bases: TGTGCCAGCAGCCCCTACTCAATCGGAGCTCCGGGGGCTTTCTTT.

V usage is TRBV28 and J usage is TRBJ1-1; a possible D gene is TRBD1 (6 bases). Germline V gene data show CDR1 as MDHEN and CDR2 as SYDVKM. The CDR3 runs to 14 residues. V lost 3 bases and J lost 0, with 8 bases in between. CDR3: CASSFGGMNTEAFF. Written as DNA, the CDR3 is TGTGCCAGCAGTTTTGGGGGCATGAACACTGAAGCTTTCTTT.

The chain couples TRBV4-1 to TRBJ2-2; the D is unclear. Germline CDR1 MGHRA, CDR2 YSYEKL. Deletions cut 2 bases from V and 8 bases from J, with 12 bases between. The CDR3 consists of 14 residues. CDR3 sequence reads: CASSQSGPPGELFF. CDR3 DNA: TGCGCCAGCAGCCAATCAGGCCCCCCTGGGGAGCTGTTTTTT.

The rearrangement links TRBV5-1 to TRBJ2-7; 7 nucleotides match TRBD2. From germline, CDR1 is SGHRS and CDR2 YFSETQ. This CDR3 comprises 15 residues. V lost 0 bases to trimming and J lost 0 bases; unmatched junction nucleotides: 3. This chain's CDR3 is CASSLAPGGSYEQYF. The CDR3 DNA is TGCGCCAGCAGCTTGGCCCCGGGGGGCTCCTACGAGCAGTACTTC.

The chain has TRBV27 and TRBJ2-5, with TRBD2 matching over 12 bases. V trimming: 7 bases; J trimming: 4 bases; junction bases outside the gene matches: 4. Germline assignment: CDR1 MNHEY and CDR2 SMNVEV (reference sequence). The CDR3 runs to 14 residues. The chain's CDR3 is CASMRLAGVETQYF. The CDR3 DNA follows: TGTGCCAGCATGCGACTAGCGGGGGTAGAGACCCAGTACTTC.

The chain uses TRBV7-2 and TRBJ1-3; TRBD1 matches 7 bases. This CDR3 is 16 amino acids long. The V gene end was trimmed by 5 bases and the J gene end by 0 bases; junction bases not matched to a gene: 7. Germline CDR1 and CDR2: SGHTA and FQGNSA. CDR3 DNA sequence: TGTGCCAGCAGCCGCGGGACAGCCAGCTCTGGAAACACCATATATTTT. Amino acids: CASSRGTASSGNTIYF.

The V call is TRBV6-6, the J call TRBJ1-5, with TRBD1 as a possible D gene (6 bases). This CDR3 spans 14 amino acids. V lost 6 bases to trimming and J lost 5 bases, with 14 bases between them. In germline, CDR1 is MNHNY, CDR2 SVGAGI (reference sequence). The CDR3 DNA follows: TGTGCCAGCAGAAAGACAGGAGGAGATCAGCCCCAGCATTTT. This translates into CASRKTGGDQPQHF.

This clone was detected only a few times. The chain is built from TRBV5-1 and TRBJ2-3, with 10 nucleotides matching TRBD2. Per germline, CDR1 SGHRS and CDR2 YFSETQ. This CDR3 has 15 amino acids. V lost 7 bases to trimming and J lost 4 bases; unmatched junction nucleotides: 9. The CDR3 DNA reads as TGCGCCAGCCATGTCGGAGCGGGGGGGCCAGATACGCAGTATTTT. The encoded protein is CASHVGAGGPDTQYF.

Note on this clone: The same CDR3 also results from other DNA sequences found in this sample. The V call is TRBV6-4, the J call TRBJ1-1; TRBD1 is a possible D gene (5 bases). CDR3 length: 13 residues. Germline V gene sequence: CDR1 MRHNA, CDR2 SNTAGT. V shed 6 bases and J shed 2 bases, with 10 bases lying between them. CDR3 nucleotides: TGTGCCAGCAGCTTCGACAGAAACACTGAAGCTTTCTTT. Its translation: CASSFDRNTEAFF.

The gene calls are TRBV7-2 and TRBJ2-7; maybe TRBD1 (6 bases). With 1 base removed from V and 3 bases from J, the gap between germline ends came to 13 bases. The CDR3 sequence is 15 residues long. Germline loops: CDR1 SGHTA, CDR2 FQGNSA. Here the CDR3 DNA reads TGTGCCAGCAGCTTAGAGGGGAGAGGGGGCTACGAGCAGTACTTC. This encodes CASSLEGRGGYEQYF.

The V and J genes are TRBV4-2 and TRBJ2-3, with 10 bases fitting TRBD2. This CDR3 comprises 19 residues. From germline, CDR1 is LGHNA and CDR2 YNFKEQ. V gave up 0 bases and J gave up 0 bases; unmatched junction bases: 9. CDR3: CASSQEIPAGGTSTDTQYF. The CDR3 bases are TGTGCCAGCAGCCAAGAGATTCCAGCGGGGGGGACTAGCACAGATACGCAGTATTTT.

The chain couples TRBV5-1 to TRBJ1-4, with 7 bases aligning to TRBD1. J was trimmed by 7 bases and V by 0 bases; bases with no gene match: 9. The CDR3 extends over 16 amino acids. From germline, CDR1 is SGHRS and CDR2 YFSETQ. The CDR3 reads CASSLDPGGEGEKLFF. The CDR3 DNA follows: TGCGCCAGCAGCTTGGACCCAGGGGGTGAGGGTGAAAAACTGTTTTTT.

The V and J genes are TRBV27 and TRBJ2-7; 7 bases are a match to TRBD1. V gave up 4 bases and J gave up 2 bases; unmatched junction bases: 8. The germline V gene has CDR1 MNHEY and CDR2 SMNVEV (reference sequence). The CDR3 runs to 15 residues. The CDR3 sequence: CASSSTGTATYEQYF. The CDR3 coding sequence is TGTGCCAGCAGTTCCACCGGGACAGCTACCTACGAGCAGTACTTC.

The chain combines TRBV29-1 with TRBJ2-2; 8 bases agree with TRBD1. Germline trimming cut 3 bases from V and 5 bases from J; bases unmatched to any gene: 8. The CDR3 contains 15 residues. The germline CDR1 and CDR2 sequences are SQVTM and ANQGSEA. This chain's CDR3 is CSVDGQGAGTGELFF. In DNA, the CDR3 is TGCAGCGTTGACGGGCAGGGGGCGGGGACCGGGGAGCTGTTTTTT.

The chain has TRBV5-1 and TRBJ2-7, with 7 bases identical to TRBD1. V lost 0 bases, J lost 5 bases, and 5 bases stayed unmatched. The length of the CDR3 is 14 residues. Germline V gene data show CDR1 as SGHRS and CDR2 as YFSETQ. In nucleotides, the CDR3 is TGCGCCAGCAGCTTGGGACAGGGAAGCCACGAGCAGTACTTC. It is translated as CASSLGQGSHEQYF.

The chain is built from TRBV3-1 (or the pseudogene TRBV3-2) and TRBJ2-5; 8 positions match TRBD1. CDR1 LGHDT and CDR2 YNNKEL come from the germline V gene (reference sequence). V was pared by 2 bases and J by 2 bases, with 1 base of the junction left unmatched. The CDR3 totals 14 residues. This CDR3 is CASSQQGAQETQYF. The CDR3 bases are TGTGCCAGCAGCCAACAGGGGGCACAAGAGACCCAGTACTTC.

In its sample, this clone was seen a few times. V and J are TRBV19 and TRBJ1-5, with D maybe TRBD1 (6 bases). The CDR3 covers 12 residues. CDR1 is LNHDA and CDR2 is SQIVND in the germline V gene (reference sequence). V was clipped by 7 bases and J by 6 bases, with 10 bases between them. CDR3 sequence reads: CASKTGSQPQHF. CDR3 sequence (DNA): TGTGCCAGTAAGACAGGTAGTCAGCCCCAGCATTTT.

This clone was seen more than once but under ten times. The CDR3 reads CATSRDGYRGSREKLFF. The CDR3 coding sequence is TGTGCCACCAGCAGAGATGGGTACAGGGGATCGAGAGAAAAACTGTTTTTT. This chain links TRBV15 with TRBJ1-4; 7 bases line up with TRBD1. This CDR3 comprises 17 residues. V shed 0 bases, J shed 8 bases, and the junction held 12 bases outside the gene matches. Germline CDR1 reads LNHNV; CDR2 reads YYDKDF (reference sequence).

V and J are TRBV7-9 and TRBJ2-7; D unresolved. The V end lost 2 bases, the J end lost 2 bases, and 13 bases lay between the germline ends. The CDR3 extends over 15 amino acids. Per the germline V gene, CDR1 is SEHNR and CDR2 is FQNEAQ (reference sequence). The CDR3 loop reads CASSLFRDTAYEQYF. The DNA of the CDR3 is TGTGCCAGCAGCTTATTTCGAGACACCGCCTACGAGCAGTACTTC.

This chain connects TRBV30 to TRBJ2-7; 8 nucleotides align to TRBD1. In germline, CDR1 is GTSNPN, CDR2 SVGIG (reference sequence). V lost 3 bases and J lost 5; bases outside the gene matches: 12. The CDR3 has 15 amino acids. Written as DNA, the CDR3 is TGTGCCTGGAGGGGTCAGGACAGGGCCTGGGACGAGCAGTACTTC. Residues: CAWRGQDRAWDEQYF. Variable domain in full (rest from reference TRBV30 and TRBJ2-7): SQTIHQWPATLVQPVGSPLSLECTVEGTSNPNLYWYRQAAGRGLQLLFYSVGIGQISSEVPQNLSASRPQDRQFILSSKKLLLSDSGFYLCAWRGQDRAWDEQYFGPGTRLTVT.

The chain carries TRBV15 and TRBJ2-5, with D possibly being TRBD1 (6 bases). The V end was cut by 1 base, the J end by 5 bases, with 14 bases between. The germline V gene encodes CDR1 LNHNV and CDR2 YYDKDF (reference sequence). This CDR3 contains 15 residues. This CDR3 reads CATSRGQGLRETQYF. In nucleotides, the CDR3 is TGTGCCACCAGCAGAGGCCAGGGGCTTCGGGAGACCCAGTACTTC.

Only a few counts were recorded for this clone. This chain connects TRBV6-4 to TRBJ1-2; 7 bases map to TRBD1. The CDR3 is 15 amino acids. CDR1 is MRHNA, CDR2 SNTAGT, per germline. The J segment lost 1 base and the V segment lost 6 bases, leaving 8 bases of the junction unmatched. The CDR3 region has the DNA TGTGCCAGCAGCGAACGGACAGGCCTTAACTATGGCTACACCTTC. This encodes CASSERTGLNYGYTF.

This chain joins TRBV4-3 and TRBJ2-1, with 11 bases aligning to TRBD2. CDR1 is LGHNA and CDR2 is YSLEER in the germline V gene. The V and J ends lost 4 bases and 2 bases, in that order; junction bases with no gene match: 1. This CDR3 is built from 15 residues. In DNA, the CDR3 is TGCGCCAGCAGCCTTAGCGGGGGGGCCTACAATGAGCAGTTCTTC. Residues: CASSLSGGAYNEQFF.